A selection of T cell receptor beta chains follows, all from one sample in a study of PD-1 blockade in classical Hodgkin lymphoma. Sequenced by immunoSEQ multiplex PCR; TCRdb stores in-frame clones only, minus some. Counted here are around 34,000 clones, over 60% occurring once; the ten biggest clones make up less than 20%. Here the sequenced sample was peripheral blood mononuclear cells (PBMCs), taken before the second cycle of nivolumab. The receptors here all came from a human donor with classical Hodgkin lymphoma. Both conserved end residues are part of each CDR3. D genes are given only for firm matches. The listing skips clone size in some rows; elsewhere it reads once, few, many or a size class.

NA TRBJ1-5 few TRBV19 CASSIYRSPSNQPQHF TGTGCCAGTAGTATTTATCGGAGCCCCTCCAATCAGCCCCAGCATTTT
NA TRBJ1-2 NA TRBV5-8 CASSSTYGGLKGYTF TGTGCCAGCAGCTCGACATACGGGGGGCTAAAGGGCTACACCTTC
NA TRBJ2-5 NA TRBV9 CASSVVGRPSSTQYF TGTGCCAGCAGCGTAGTAGGCAGGCCGTCCTCGACCCAGTACTTC
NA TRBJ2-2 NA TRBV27 CASSFFRANTGELFF TGTGCCAGCAGTTTCTTCAGGGCGAACACCGGGGAGCTGTTTTTT
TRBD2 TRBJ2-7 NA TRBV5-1 CASSSGGALEQYF TGCGCCAGCAGTAGCGGGGGGGCCCTCGAGCAGTACTTC
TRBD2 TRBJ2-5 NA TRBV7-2 CASSLGGGAYETQYF TGTGCCAGCAGCTTAGGCGGGGGGGCCTATGAGACCCAGTACTTC
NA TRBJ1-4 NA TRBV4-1 CASSQESHGREKLFF TGCGCCAGCAGCCAAGAAAGTCATGGCCGGGAAAAACTGTTTTTT
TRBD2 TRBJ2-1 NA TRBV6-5 CASSPGLAGYNEQFF TGTGCCAGCAGCCCCGGACTAGCGGGCTACAATGAGCAGTTCTTC
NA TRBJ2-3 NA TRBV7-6 CASSRVFTDTQYF TGTGCCAGCAGCCGGGTTTTCACAGATACGCAGTATTTT
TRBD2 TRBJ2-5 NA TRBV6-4 CASSVGEGETQYF TGTGCCAGCTCCGTCGGGGAGGGTGAGACCCAGTACTTC
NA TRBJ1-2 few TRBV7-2 CASSRPMGRYFYGYTF TGTGCCAGCAGCAGACCCATGGGCCGATACTTCTATGGCTACACCTTC
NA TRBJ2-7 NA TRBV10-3 CAISPGGPAGEQYF TGTGCCATCAGCCCAGGAGGACCCGCCGGCGAGCAGTACTTC
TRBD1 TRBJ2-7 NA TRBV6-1 CASRWTGAYEQYF TGTGCCAGCAGATGGACAGGGGCCTACGAGCAGTACTTC
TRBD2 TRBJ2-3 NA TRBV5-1 CASSPGQGLAGVDTQYF TGCGCCAGCAGCCCCGGACAGGGACTAGCGGGGGTAGATACGCAGTATTTT
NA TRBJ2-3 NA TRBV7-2 CASSFPPGGERYF TGTGCCAGCAGCTTCCCCCCAGGTGGGGAGAGGTATTTT
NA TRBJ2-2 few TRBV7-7 CASSSTRQGGGTGELFF TGTGCCAGCAGCTCCACCAGACAGGGAGGAGGAACCGGGGAGCTGTTTTTT
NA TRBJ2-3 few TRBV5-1 CASSLEQGGYSTDTQYF TGCGCCAGCAGCTTGGAACAGGGAGGGTACTCCACAGATACGCAGTATTTT